This is a list of T cell receptor beta chains from one sample in a study of cytomegalovirus exposure and HLA in healthy donors. Profiling relied on immunoSEQ multiplex PCR, and the TCRdb table lists in-frame clones only, not all of them. Of 90,000 to 100,000 clones listed, about 83% are singletons. Sequencing input: PBMCs. The receptors shown here come from a man aged 55 to 70 in good health and CMV-seropositive. Both conserved end residues are part of each CDR3. The order of the fields is V gene, D gene, J gene, clone size, CDR3 DNA, CDR3 protein. The D gene is left open where the match is weak. Some rows mark clone size as missing; the rest say once, few, many or name a class of expanded clone.

V: TRBV19; D: .; J: TRBJ1-3; size: .; DNA: TGTGCCAGTAGTAGCCCTTCGGGGGGTTCTGGAAACACCATATATTTT; CDR3: CASSSPSGGSGNTIYF
V: TRBV7-2; D: .; J: TRBJ1-6; size: .; DNA: TGTGCCAGCAGCTCCTTGGGGCAGAGTAATTCACCCCTCCACTTT; CDR3: CASSSLGQSNSPLHF
V: TRBV25-1; D: TRBD1; J: TRBJ2-4; size: .; DNA: TGTGCCAGCAGTGGCCACAGGGGGGACTTAGCCAAAAACATTCAGTACTTC; CDR3: CASSGHRGDLAKNIQYF
V: TRBV7-2; D: TRBD1; J: TRBJ1-1; size: few; DNA: TGTGCCAGCAGCTACGACAGGGGAGGAACTGAAGCTTTCTTT; CDR3: CASSYDRGGTEAFF
V: TRBV19; D: TRBD1; J: TRBJ2-2; size: .; DNA: TGTGCCAGTACCCATCCCGGAGGGACAGGTCTTACCGGGGAGCTGTTTTTT; CDR3: CASTHPGGTGLTGELFF
V: TRBV19; D: .; J: TRBJ2-5; size: .; DNA: TGTGCCAGTAGTATAGATCGGGGTCGGGAGACCCAGTACTTC; CDR3: CASSIDRGRETQYF
V: TRBV5-5; D: .; J: TRBJ2-3; size: once; DNA: TGTGCCAGCAGCTTGGGAGCGGTCAGCACAGATACGCAGTATTTT; CDR3: CASSLGAVSTDTQYF
V: TRBV5-4; D: .; J: TRBJ2-1; size: .; DNA: TGTGCCAGCAGCCGCCGGCGGGATGAGCAGTTCTTC; CDR3: CASSRRRDEQFF
V: TRBV5-6; D: .; J: TRBJ1-2; size: .; DNA: TGTGCCAGCAGCTTGGGCGGGAAGGGCGGCTACACCTTC; CDR3: CASSLGGKGGYTF
V: TRBV7-3; D: TRBD2; J: TRBJ2-5; size: .; DNA: TGTGCCAGCAGCTTACCCCTGCAGCGGGGGGGCCTAGAAGAGACCCAGTACTTC; CDR3: CASSLPLQRGGLEETQYF
V: TRBV4-1; D: TRBD2; J: TRBJ2-7; size: .; DNA: TGCGCCAGCAGCCTTATACCTAGCGGGGGTTCCTACGAGCAGTACTTC; CDR3: CASSLIPSGGSYEQYF
V: TRBV5-4; D: .; J: TRBJ2-7; size: .; DNA: TGTGCCAGCAGCCAGGGAAACTACGAGCAGTACTTC; CDR3: CASSQGNYEQYF
V: TRBV5-1; D: TRBD2; J: TRBJ2-1; size: .; DNA: TGCGCCAGCAGCTTCACCGGACAGGGGGCACTAGCGGGGGGGAATGAGCAGTTCTTC; CDR3: CASSFTGQGALAGGNEQFF
V: TRBV5-4; D: TRBD1; J: TRBJ1-2; size: .; DNA: TGTGCCAGCAGCTTGCAGACAGGGGGCAACTATGGCTACACCTTC; CDR3: CASSLQTGGNYGYTF
V: TRBV4-1; D: .; J: TRBJ1-5; size: .; DNA: TGCGCCAGCAGCCAGGGGGGGGGCAGGCAGCCCCAGCATTTT; CDR3: CASSQGGGRQPQHF
V: TRBV6-5; D: .; J: TRBJ2-2; size: few; DNA: TGTGCCAGCAGTGAAGGGGTAGGGGTCGGGGAGCTGTTTTTT; CDR3: CASSEGVGVGELFF
V: TRBV29-1; D: .; J: TRBJ2-2; size: .; DNA: TGCAGCGGTCTAGCAGACACCGGGGAGCTGTTTTTT; CDR3: CSGLADTGELFF
V: TRBV7-3; D: .; J: TRBJ2-5; size: .; DNA: TGTGCCAGCAGCTTAACCCTGTCGAATTATAGGACCCAGTACTTC; CDR3: CASSLTLSNYRTQYF
V: TRBV29-1; D: .; J: TRBJ1-1; size: once; DNA: TGCAGCGCCGAAGGGGGCACTGAAGCTTTCTTT; CDR3: CSAEGGTEAFF
V: TRBV6-5; D: .; J: TRBJ1-1; size: .; DNA: TGTGCCAGCAGCGACTCTCCCCCGAACACTGAAGCTTTCTTT; CDR3: CASSDSPPNTEAFF
V: TRBV7-9; D: TRBD1; J: TRBJ1-4; size: .; DNA: TGTGCCAGCAGCTTGAGTAGGGGGCATTATAATGAAAAACTGTTTTTT; CDR3: CASSLSRGHYNEKLFF
V: TRBV19; D: .; J: TRBJ2-3; size: .; DNA: TGTGCCAGTAGTAACAGCGATACGCAGTATTTT; CDR3: CASSNSDTQYF
V: TRBV19; D: .; J: TRBJ2-1; size: .; DNA: TGTGCCAGTACCAACAACTACAATGAGCAGTTCTTC; CDR3: CASTNNYNEQFF
V: TRBV6-1; D: .; J: TRBJ2-2; size: few; DNA: TGTGCCAGCAGTCGGGACTGGACGAACACCGGGGAGCTGTTTTTT; CDR3: CASSRDWTNTGELFF
V: TRBV18; D: .; J: TRBJ1-2; size: .; DNA: TGTGCCAGCTCACCCACAGGGAACGATGGCTACACCTTC; CDR3: CASSPTGNDGYTF
V: TRBV6-5; D: .; J: TRBJ2-7; size: .; DNA: TGTGCCAGCAGGGGGGCGAACCTCTACGAGCAGTACTTC; CDR3: CASRGANLYEQYF
V: TRBV7-2; D: TRBD1; J: TRBJ2-7; size: .; DNA: TGTGCCAGCAGCTTAAGGGGGACAGGGTCCGAGCAGTACTTC; CDR3: CASSLRGTGSEQYF
V: TRBV6-5; D: .; J: TRBJ1-4; size: .; DNA: TGTGCCAGCAGGAACGCAGGGTTAGGGGTTGAAAAACTGTTTTTT; CDR3: CASRNAGLGVEKLFF
V: TRBV5-1; D: TRBD2; J: TRBJ2-3; size: .; DNA: TGCGCCAGCAGCTTGACGCAGCGGGGCAGCACAGATACGCAGTATTTT; CDR3: CASSLTQRGSTDTQYF
V: TRBV10-3; D: TRBD1; J: TRBJ1-2; size: .; DNA: TGTGCCATCAGAGGGGGACAGGGTTACGGCTACACCTTC; CDR3: CAIRGGQGYGYTF
V: TRBV14; D: .; J: TRBJ2-3; size: once; DNA: TGTGCCAGCAGCCAAGATCGGTACCACACAGATACGCAGTATTTT; CDR3: CASSQDRYHTDTQYF
V: TRBV19; D: TRBD1; J: TRBJ2-5; size: .; DNA: TGTGCCAGTAGTTACCGGGACAGGGGGCAAGAGACCCAGTACTTC; CDR3: CASSYRDRGQETQYF
V: TRBV15; D: .; J: TRBJ1-1; size: .; DNA: TGTGCCACCAGCGCGTTTCCCGACAGCCCCCTATACTTCACTGAAGCTTTCTTT; CDR3: CATSAFPDSPLYFTEAFF
V: TRBV5-1; D: TRBD1; J: TRBJ2-5; size: .; DNA: TGCGCCAGCAGCGGACAGGGATTAGAGACCCAGTACTTC; CDR3: CASSGQGLETQYF
V: TRBV6-1; D: TRBD1; J: TRBJ1-2; size: .; DNA: TGTGCCAGCCGAAGGACAGGGGATTATAGGGGCTACACCTTC; CDR3: CASRRTGDYRGYTF
V: TRBV5-6; D: TRBD1; J: TRBJ1-5; size: few; DNA: TGTGCCAGCAGCTACGGGACAGGGGGGCGCCAGCCCCAGCATTTT; CDR3: CASSYGTGGRQPQHF